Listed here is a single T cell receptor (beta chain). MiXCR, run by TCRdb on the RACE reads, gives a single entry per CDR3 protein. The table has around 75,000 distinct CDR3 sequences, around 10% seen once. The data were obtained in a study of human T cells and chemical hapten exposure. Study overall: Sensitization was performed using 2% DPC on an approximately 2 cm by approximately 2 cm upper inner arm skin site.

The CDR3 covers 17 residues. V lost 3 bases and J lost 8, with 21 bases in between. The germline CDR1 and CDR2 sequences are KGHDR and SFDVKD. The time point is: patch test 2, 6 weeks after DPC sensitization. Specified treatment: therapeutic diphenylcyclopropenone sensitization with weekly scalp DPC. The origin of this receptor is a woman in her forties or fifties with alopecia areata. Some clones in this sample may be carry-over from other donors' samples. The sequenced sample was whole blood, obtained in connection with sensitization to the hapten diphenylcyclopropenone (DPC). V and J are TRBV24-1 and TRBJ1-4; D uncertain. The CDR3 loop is CATSDLLSGSSGEKLFF. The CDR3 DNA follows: TGTGCCACCAGTGATCTACTTTCCGGGTCATCGGGGGAAAAACTGTTTTTT.